The sequence of this T cell receptor beta chain was determined in a study of blood T cells in healthy people across ages. Primers used in a second PCR of about 7 to 11 cycles were a sample-barcoded 5' primer and a J-beta primer mix. TCRdb redid the calling of the 5' RACE reads with MiXCR, one entry per CDR3 protein. The sample lists roughly 1,700,000 distinct CDR3 sequences; 28% were seen once. Whole-study findings and limits: Greater diversity and more naive CD4+ cells were seen in long-lived donors than in aged donors. Without sorted subsets, naive and antigen-experienced compartments could not be conclusively compared. Diversity of TCR beta per million T cells declined in a roughly linear way with age.

This CDR3 has 18 residues. The junction had 17 bases not matched to a gene; V was cut back by 2 bases and J by 6 bases. From germline, CDR1 is GTSNPN and CDR2 SVGIG (reference sequence). This clonotype was detected many times. Its antigen is not known. The J gene is TRBJ2-7, the V gene TRBV30; 12 bases match TRBD2. This sequence originates from a woman aged 25 to 39 in good health. The specimen sequenced was blood. In nucleotides, the CDR3 is TGTGCCTGGAGTTCCCCACTAGCGGGAGGTCCAGAAAGATGCGAGCAGTACTTC. Protein product: CAWSSPLAGGPERCEQYF.